This T cell receptor (beta chain) comes out of a study of cytomegalovirus exposure and HLA in healthy donors. The study ran its PCR with 60 Vbeta and 13 Jbeta primers. TCRdb keeps only in-frame clones here, not all; method: immunoSEQ multiplex PCR. The profile shows under 200,000 clones, around 88% of them singletons. With 8 bases removed from V and 6 bases from J, the gap between germline ends came to 17 bases. The CDR3 covers 13 residues. Per the germline V gene, CDR1 is SGHVS and CDR2 is FQNEAQ. The specimen was PBMCs. The gene calls are TRBV7-8 and TRBJ2-7, with D tentatively TRBD1 (5 bases). The sequence came from a woman aged 25 to 39 in good health and CMV-seronegative. Written as DNA, the CDR3 is TGTGCCAGCGGCCCCCCAAGGGGTCGCGAGCAGTACTTC. Translation gives CASGPPRGREQYF.